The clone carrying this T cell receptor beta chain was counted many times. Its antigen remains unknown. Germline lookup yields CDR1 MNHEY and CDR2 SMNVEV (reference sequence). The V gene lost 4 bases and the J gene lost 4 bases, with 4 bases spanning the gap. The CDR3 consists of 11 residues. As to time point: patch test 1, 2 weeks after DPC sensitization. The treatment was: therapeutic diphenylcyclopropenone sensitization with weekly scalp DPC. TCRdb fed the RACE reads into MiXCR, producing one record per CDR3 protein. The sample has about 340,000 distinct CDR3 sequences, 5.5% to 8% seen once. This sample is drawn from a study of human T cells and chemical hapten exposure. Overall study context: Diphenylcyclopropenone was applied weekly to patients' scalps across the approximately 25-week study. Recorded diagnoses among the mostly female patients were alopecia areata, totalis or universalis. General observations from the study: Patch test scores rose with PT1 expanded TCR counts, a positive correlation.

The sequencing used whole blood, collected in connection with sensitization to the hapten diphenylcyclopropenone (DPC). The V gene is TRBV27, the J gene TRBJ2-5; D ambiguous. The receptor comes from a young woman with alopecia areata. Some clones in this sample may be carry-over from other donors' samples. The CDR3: CASSSLETQYF. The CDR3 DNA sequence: TGTGCCAGCAGTTCACTAGAGACCCAGTACTTC.